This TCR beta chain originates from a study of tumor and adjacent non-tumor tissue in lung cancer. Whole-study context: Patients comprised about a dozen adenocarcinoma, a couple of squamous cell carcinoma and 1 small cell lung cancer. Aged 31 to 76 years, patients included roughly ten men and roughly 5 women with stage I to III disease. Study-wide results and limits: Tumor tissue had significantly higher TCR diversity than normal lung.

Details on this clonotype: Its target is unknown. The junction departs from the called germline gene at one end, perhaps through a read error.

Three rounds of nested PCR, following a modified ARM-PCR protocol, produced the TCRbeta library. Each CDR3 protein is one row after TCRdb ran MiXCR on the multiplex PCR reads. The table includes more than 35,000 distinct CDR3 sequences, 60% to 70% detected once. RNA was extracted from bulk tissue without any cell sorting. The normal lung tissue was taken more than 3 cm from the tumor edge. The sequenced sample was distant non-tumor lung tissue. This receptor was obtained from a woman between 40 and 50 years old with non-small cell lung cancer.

The CDR3 nucleotides are TGTGTCAGCAGCTTAGCAGAGACCCAGTACTTC. Translation: CVSSLAETQYF. The rearrangement links TRBV13 to TRBJ2-5; D gene uncertain. The CDR3 is 11 amino acids. Germline V gene lookup returns CDR1 PRHDT and CDR2 FYEKMQ (reference sequence). Full variable domain (rest looked up from reference TRBV13 and TRBJ2-5): AAGVIQSPRHLIKEKRETATLKCYPIPRHDTVYWYQQGPGQDPQFLISFYEKMQSDKGSIPDRFSAQQFSDYHSELNMSSLELGDSALYFCVSSLAETQYFGPGTRLLVL.